The T cell receptor beta chain under discussion was sequenced for a study of cytomegalovirus exposure and HLA in healthy donors. For the study at large: A previous analysis identified approximately 120 million unique TCR beta sequences derived from 180 million or so T cells. Tens of millions of unique TCRs, all from HLA-typed donors, were included in an early release of the data. Overall study results and limits: Later genetic work tied a missense DCLRE1C variant to beta-chain V and J trimming.

The PCR had 60 Vbeta and 13 Jbeta primers. Method: immunoSEQ multiplex PCR; TCRdb's copy keeps in-frame clones and lacks some. The repertoire includes over 150,000 clones, roughly 80% of them detected once, and around 7.7% sits in the top ten. V lost 2 bases, J lost 4 bases, and 18 bases lay in between. CDR3 size: 16 residues. CDR1 and CDR2 from the germline V gene are SGHDT and YYEEEE. As regards this clone: The antigen remains unidentified.

The donors comprised healthy bone marrow donors. The receptor's source is a young woman in good health and CMV-seropositive. The chain links TRBV5-6 to TRBJ1-2, with D perhaps matching TRBD1 (6 bases). Material for sequencing was PBMCs. CDR3 sequence reads: CASSFLMGGPGYGYTF. The CDR3 DNA follows: TGTGCCAGCAGCTTCCTGATGGGGGGGCCCGGCTATGGCTACACCTTC.